This T cell receptor (beta chain) originates from a study of cytomegalovirus exposure and HLA in healthy donors. About the study: Within the Caucasian-associated ancestry cluster were roughly 79% of the 398 genotyped donors.

PCR employed 60 Vbeta and 13 Jbeta primers. The data were produced by immunoSEQ multiplex PCR, yet TCRdb's version contains in-frame clones alone and is incomplete. The data show roughly 56,000 clones, 65% to 85% seen once. General study findings and limits: In a later analysis, at a false discovery rate of 0.05, under 20,000 TCR beta sequences were associated with HLA alleles. TCR beta chains numbering some 160 were designated cytomegalovirus-associated.

For this clone: The antigen remains unidentified.

This CDR3 contains 16 residues. Per the germline V gene, CDR1 is SGHTS and CDR2 is YDEGEE. Trimming stripped 2 bases from V and 1 base from J, with 14 bases between. Although they were nominally healthy when sampled, donors likely had unrecorded immune exposures. Sequencing was done on a sample of PBMCs. The chain has TRBV5-8 and TRBJ2-3; D might be TRBD2 (5 bases). This TCR derives from a boy younger than 18 in good health and CMV-seropositive. CDR3 DNA: TGTGCCAGCAGCTTACGCGTGTTACTAGGCACAGATACGCAGTATTTT. It is translated as CASSLRVLLGTDTQYF.